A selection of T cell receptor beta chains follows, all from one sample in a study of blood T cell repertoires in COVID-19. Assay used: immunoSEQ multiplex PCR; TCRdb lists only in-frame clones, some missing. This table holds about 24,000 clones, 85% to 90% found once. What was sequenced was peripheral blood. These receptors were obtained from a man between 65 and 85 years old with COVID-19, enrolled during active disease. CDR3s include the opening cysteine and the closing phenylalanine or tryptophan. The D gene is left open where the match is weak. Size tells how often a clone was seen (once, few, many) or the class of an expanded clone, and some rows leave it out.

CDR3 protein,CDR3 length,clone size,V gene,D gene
CAISREGGSYEQYF,14,-,TRBV10-3,-
CASSIGLAGETQYF,14,-,TRBV5-1,TRBD2
CASSHPRPYNSPLHF,15,-,TRBV25-1,-
CASSPGHFYEQYF,13,-,TRBV27,-
CASSEVAGHIYEQYF,15,-,TRBV2,-
CASSNRARGYTF,12,-,TRBV7-2,-
CASSEARGGTEAFF,14,-,TRBV6-1,-
CASSDPGRAYEQYF,14,once,TRBV10-1,-
CASTPLLWASYGYTF,15,-,TRBV6-5,-
CAIRDSHYEQYF,12,-,TRBV10-3,-
CASRGTDHTEAFF,13,-,TRBV6-5,TRBD1
CASSQGQGYGYTF,13,-,TRBV18,TRBD1
CASRDRGWDTEAFF,14,-,TRBV25-1,TRBD1
CASSERSGETQYF,13,once,TRBV3-1/TRBV3-2,-
CASSPRNKGTSGSTDTQYF,19,-,TRBV5-1,TRBD2
CASSPRLYNEQFF,13,-,TRBV12-3/TRBV12-4,-
CASASGDNSPLHF,13,-,TRBV12-3/TRBV12-4,-
CASSPKTGLNTEAFF,15,once,TRBV7-2,TRBD1
CASWGGNSNQPQHF,14,once,TRBV6-5,-
CASSLTGLNEQFF,13,-,TRBV7-2,-
CASSRRGQGRYEQYF,15,-,TRBV6-5,TRBD1
CASSQAGTGGKNIQYF,16,once,TRBV27,TRBD2
CASSFLAGETQYF,13,-,TRBV5-1,TRBD2
CASSDFKTPGNTEAFF,16,-,TRBV10-1,-